This is a list of T cell receptor beta chains from one sample in a study of blood T cell repertoires in COVID-19. Generated by immunoSEQ multiplex PCR, the TCRdb table keeps only in-frame clones and is missing some. The sample contains 200,000 or so clones, 85% of which appear only once. Sequencing was carried out using peripheral blood. These TCRs come from a man in his fifties or sixties with COVID-19, enrolled during active disease. Each CDR3 is given with its conserved first and last residue. Fields, in order: D gene, J gene, V gene, clone size, CDR3 DNA, CDR3 protein. The D gene is left open where the match is weak. Not every row has a clone size; where given, it reads once, few, many or a size class.

>-|TRBJ1-2|TRBV27|few
TGTGCCAGCAGTTTCACAGGGCCCTATGGCTACACCTTC
CASSFTGPYGYTF
>TRBD1|TRBJ1-2|TRBV3-1/TRBV3-2|once
TGTGCCAGCAGCCCAATGGACAGGGCCTATGGCTACACCTTC
CASSPMDRAYGYTF
>-|TRBJ2-1|TRBV2|-
TGTGCCAGCACCTCCGAGGGGGGGAAGGGATCCCGAAAACAGTTCTTC
CASTSEGGKGSRKQFF
>-|TRBJ1-1|TRBV14|-
TGTGCCAGCAGCCAAGATCGTAGAAGGGGAGCTTTCTTT
CASSQDRRRGAFF
>TRBD1|TRBJ2-7|TRBV6-1|-
TGTGCCAGCAGTGAAATCGGACAGGTGAGCTCCTACGAGCAGTACTTC
CASSEIGQVSSYEQYF
>TRBD1|TRBJ1-2|TRBV19|-
TGTGCCAGTAGAGCCAGTGGGACAGGGGGTCGGCATGGCTACACCTTC
CASRASGTGGRHGYTF
>TRBD2|TRBJ2-7|TRBV5-1|few
TGCGCCAGCAGCTTGGGACTAGCTGTCTACGAGCAGTACTTC
CASSLGLAVYEQYF
>TRBD2|TRBJ2-3|TRBV27|-
TGTGCCAGCAGTCTATATGGGACTAGCGGGAGAAGGGGGCATACGCAGTATTTT
CASSLYGTSGRRGHTQYF
>-|TRBJ1-3|TRBV19|-
TGTGCCAGTAGTATCTTGGGCACAGACGGAAACACCATATATTTT
CASSILGTDGNTIYF
>-|TRBJ1-3|TRBV28|few
TGTGCCAGCAGGACTCCACAGGGTCTAGGAAACACCATATATTTT
CASRTPQGLGNTIYF
>-|TRBJ2-5|TRBV10-3|-
TGTGCCATCAGTCGGGATCCCCAAGAGACCCAGTACTTC
CAISRDPQETQYF
>TRBD2|TRBJ2-1|TRBV7-2|-
TGTGCCAGCAGCCTGACTAGCGGGAGGACTGAGCAGTTCTTC
CASSLTSGRTEQFF
>TRBD2|TRBJ2-1|TRBV11-2|-
TGTGCCAGCAGTTTATTTAGCGGGAGGAGGGGCAATGAGCAGTTCTTC
CASSLFSGRRGNEQFF
>-|TRBJ1-2|TRBV7-9|-
TGTGCCAGCAGCTACGTCAGGGCCGATGGCTACACCTTC
CASSYVRADGYTF
>-|TRBJ1-4|TRBV7-9|few
TGTGCCAGCAGCCTCCAGATAAATGAAAAACTGTTTTTT
CASSLQINEKLFF
>-|TRBJ1-4|TRBV5-4|-
TGTGCCAGCAGCTTGGGACCCTCCCAGGATGAAAAACTGTTTTTT
CASSLGPSQDEKLFF
>-|TRBJ1-4|TRBV6-5|-
TGTGCCAGCAGTTCCTACAGGGTGGGCTACGAAAAACTGTTTTTT
CASSSYRVGYEKLFF
>TRBD1|TRBJ1-2|TRBV7-2|-
TGTGCCAGCAGCCAAACAGGGGGCTATGGCTACACCTTC
CASSQTGGYGYTF
>-|TRBJ2-5|TRBV18|-
TGTGCCAGCTCACCACCTCGGAGGCTGGGGGAGACCCAGTACTTC
CASSPPRRLGETQYF
>TRBD1|TRBJ1-5|TRBV28|-
TGTGCCAGCAGTCGGGGGACAGTCAATCAGCCCCAGCATTTT
CASSRGTVNQPQHF
>-|TRBJ2-5|TRBV29-1|-
TGCAGCGTCCGGCAAGAGACCCAGTACTTC
CSVRQETQYF
>-|TRBJ1-4|TRBV2|-
TGTGCCAGCACGGACAGTGAAAAACTGTTTTTT
CASTDSEKLFF
>-|TRBJ2-7|TRBV18|-
TGTGCCAGCTCACCCACGAGATGGGAGCAGTACTTC
CASSPTRWEQYF
>-|TRBJ1-4|TRBV3-1/TRBV3-2|few
TGTGCCAGCAGCCAAAACTTTAATGAAAAACTGTTTTTT
CASSQNFNEKLFF
>-|TRBJ2-4|TRBV3-1/TRBV3-2|-
TGTGCCAGCAGCCATCAGGGGCCCAAAAACATTCAGTACTTC
CASSHQGPKNIQYF
>-|TRBJ1-2|TRBV5-1|-
TGCGCCAGCCGCATGGACAGTCTTTATGGCTACACCTTC
CASRMDSLYGYTF
>TRBD1|TRBJ1-2|TRBV27|-
TGTGCCAGCAGTTCGGCCGGGACAGCCTATGGCTACACCTTC
CASSSAGTAYGYTF
>-|TRBJ2-7|TRBV5-1|-
TGCGCCATCCCTAACTCTCCGGGGTCCCACTTCTACGAGCAGTACTTC
CAIPNSPGSHFYEQYF
>-|TRBJ2-7|TRBV2|-
TGTGCCAGCAGTGAACGAAGGGGCCCCTACGAGCAGTACTTC
CASSERRGPYEQYF
>TRBD1|TRBJ2-7|TRBV29-1|-
TGCAGCGTGAGACAGGGCAAGTACGAGCAGTACTTC
CSVRQGKYEQYF
>-|TRBJ1-6|TRBV18|-
TGTGCCAGCTCACCACGTACAGGGAATAATTCACCCCTCCACTTT
CASSPRTGNNSPLHF
>TRBD1|TRBJ2-5|TRBV11-3|-
TGTGCCAGCAGCGACCGGACAGGGGATCCCCAGTACTTC
CASSDRTGDPQYF
>TRBD1|TRBJ2-6|TRBV7-9|-
TGTGCCAGCAGCCTAAACAGGGGGCGCCTCATGAGGGGGGCCAACGTCCTGACTTTC
CASSLNRGRLMRGANVLTF
>-|TRBJ2-2|TRBV10-3|-
TGTGCCATCAGTGAGGGACAGACGAACACCGGGGAGCTGTTTTTT
CAISEGQTNTGELFF
>-|TRBJ2-5|TRBV7-6|once
TGTGCCAGCAGCTTAGCTCGGAGTTTATGGGAGACCCAGTACTTC
CASSLARSLWETQYF
>-|TRBJ1-2|TRBV4-2|-
TGTGCCAGCAGCCAAGACGGGTATGGCTACACCTTC
CASSQDGYGYTF
>-|TRBJ1-1|TRBV3-1/TRBV3-2|-
TGTGCCAGCAGCTACACGAGGACTGAAGCTTTCTTT
CASSYTRTEAFF
>-|TRBJ1-2|TRBV5-6|-
TGTGCCAGCAGCTTCGGGAGGGAGCACGGCTACACCTTC
CASSFGREHGYTF
>-|TRBJ2-1|TRBV7-9|-
TGTGCCAGCAGCCTACTAAGCGGGCGGGGTGAGCAGTTCTTC
CASSLLSGRGEQFF
>-|TRBJ1-4|TRBV11-2|-
TGTGCCAGCAGCTTAGTGGATCGGGGAGCTAATGAAAAACTGTTTTTT
CASSLVDRGANEKLFF
>-|TRBJ1-4|TRBV6-5|-
TGTGCCAGCGGGGCGGGGAGAGTCAATGAAAAACTGTTTTTT
CASGAGRVNEKLFF